The 14 T cell receptor beta chains in this list originate from one sample, sequenced in a study of cytomegalovirus exposure and HLA in healthy donors. A multiplex PCR was run with 60 Vbeta primers and 13 Jbeta primers. The table came from immunoSEQ multiplex PCR; TCRdb's copy has only in-frame clones and leaves some out. Of some 60,000 clones in the sample, about four fifths were seen once. Sequencing used PBMCs. The origin of the receptors is a man aged 40-55 years in good health and CMV-seronegative.

The gene calls are TRBV6-6 and TRBJ2-3; D may be TRBD2 (6 bases). There are 16 residues in the CDR3. The V end was cut by 6 bases, the J end by 2 bases, with 18 bases between. Per the germline V gene, CDR1 is MNHNY and CDR2 is SVGAGI (reference sequence). CDR3 nucleotides: TGTGCCAGCAGACTACTCCCCCGGGGGACCACAGATACGCAGTATTTT. This codes for CASRLLPRGTTDTQYF.

This chain connects TRBV15 to TRBJ2-5, with 9 bases matching TRBD1. The CDR3 runs 16 residues. CDR1 and CDR2 (germline): LNHNV, YYDKDF (reference sequence). The V and J ends lost 3 bases and 4 bases, in that order; junction bases with no gene match: 9. CDR3 DNA sequence: TGTGCCACCAGCAGCGGACAGGGGTCGCTTCCAGAGACCCAGTACTTC. Its protein product is CATSSGQGSLPETQYF. Full variable domain (missing parts from reference TRBV15 and TRBJ2-5): DAMVIQNPRYQVTQFGKPVTLSCSQTLNHNVMYWYQQKSSQAPKLLFHYYDKDFNNEADTPDNFQSRRPNTSFCFLDIRSPGLGDTAMYLCATSSGQGSLPETQYFGPGTRLLVL.

V is TRBV15 and J is TRBJ1-5, with D unresolved. The germline gives CDR1 LNHNV, CDR2 YYDKDF (reference sequence). The V end was cut by 1 base, the J end by 4 bases, with 2 bases between. The length of the CDR3 is 12 residues. CDR3 sequence reads: CATSRVNQPQHF. The CDR3 bases are TGTGCCACCAGCAGAGTAAATCAGCCCCAGCATTTT.

The chain combines TRBV5-6 with TRBJ1-5; D might be TRBD1 (6 bases). The CDR3 is 16 amino acids. With 0 bases removed from V and 1 base from J, the gap between germline ends came to 11 bases. Germline V gene sequence: CDR1 SGHDT, CDR2 YYEEEE. This CDR3 is CASSLEGVSSNQPQHF. DNA of the CDR3: TGTGCCAGCAGCTTGGAGGGGGTCAGCAGCAATCAGCCCCAGCATTTT.

Here the CDR3 reads CAWSRLRGGNEKLFF. CDR3 in DNA: TGTGCCTGGAGCCGGTTGAGGGGGGGGAATGAAAAACTGTTTTTT. This chain joins TRBV30 and TRBJ1-4; TRBD1 might be the D (6 bases). The germline V gene encodes CDR1 GTSNPN and CDR2 SVGIG (reference sequence). The V gene lost 3 bases and the J gene lost 5 bases, with 16 bases spanning the gap. The CDR3 contains 15 residues.

The rearrangement joins TRBV10-3 to TRBJ1-1; D may be TRBD1 (6 bases). The CDR3 totals 12 residues. Trimming removed 10 bases from V and 4 bases from J, with 13 bases in between. Germline V gives CDR1 ENHRY, CDR2 SYGVKD. CDR3 loop: CASYRDGTEAFF. The CDR3 DNA sequence: TGTGCCAGCTACAGGGACGGCACTGAAGCTTTCTTT.

The V gene is TRBV5-1, the J gene TRBJ2-7, with 8 bases matching TRBD2. Germline CDR1 SGHRS, CDR2 YFSETQ. The V gene end was trimmed by 0 bases and the J gene end by 4 bases; junction bases not matched to a gene: 3. The length of the CDR3 is 14 residues. CDR3 in amino acids: CASSLVGTSYEQYF. Written as DNA, the CDR3 is TGCGCCAGCAGCTTGGTAGGGACTAGTTACGAGCAGTACTTC.

V gene TRBV21-1 combines with J gene TRBJ2-5; TRBD2, the D gene given by the table, was not confirmed from the DNA. TRBV21-1 is labeled a pseudogene. The CDR3 extends over 15 amino acids. The CDR3 sequence: CASPLTSGSKETQYF. CDR3 DNA sequence: TGTGCCAGCCCCTTGACTAGCGGGAGTAAAGAGACCCAGTACTTC.

V is TRBV6-5 and J is TRBJ1-2, with D hard to call. V dropped 5 bases and J dropped 1 base, with 5 bases sitting between them. Germline V gene lookup returns CDR1 MNHEY and CDR2 SVGAGI. This CDR3 is built from 12 residues. For the CDR3, the DNA is TGTGCCAGCAGTGCCAGTAACTATGGCTACACCTTC. Protein: CASSASNYGYTF.

This clone has just one count. The genes are TRBV7-2 and TRBJ2-3; 8 nucleotides agree with TRBD1. The CDR3 covers 18 residues. Germline V CDR1 and CDR2: SGHTA, FQGNSA. Trimming at V came to 3 bases and at J to 1 base, leaving 12 bases not matched to a gene. The CDR3 sequence is CASSLDRAFVGGTDTQYF. Written as DNA, the CDR3 is TGTGCCAGCAGCTTGGACAGGGCGTTTGTAGGTGGCACAGATACGCAGTATTTT.

The J gene is TRBJ2-1, the V gene TRBV15; no firm D call. Germline V gene data show CDR1 as LNHNV and CDR2 as YYDKDF (reference sequence). V was cut by 3 bases and J by 2 bases, with 5 bases left in between. The CDR3 runs to 13 residues. CDR3 nucleotides: TGTGCCACCAGCAGCCGGGCCTACAATGAGCAGTTCTTC. Protein: CATSSRAYNEQFF. Supplemented by reference TRBV15 and TRBJ2-1, the full variable domain reads DAMVIQNPRYQVTQFGKPVTLSCSQTLNHNVMYWYQQKSSQAPKLLFHYYDKDFNNEADTPDNFQSRRPNTSFCFLDIRSPGLGDTAMYLCATSSRAYNEQFFGPGTRLTVL.

The chain uses TRBV7-2 and TRBJ2-7, with 7 bases that match TRBD1. The V gene's germline CDR1 is SGHTA and CDR2 FQGNSA. The V gene end was trimmed by 0 bases and the J gene end by 5 bases; junction bases not matched to a gene: 10. This CDR3 contains 16 residues. The CDR3 DNA reads as TGTGCCAGCAGCTTAGCTTTGGGCCAGGGGGTTAACGAGCAGTACTTC. Translating gives CASSLALGQGVNEQYF.

The CDR3 DNA follows: TGCGCCAGCAGCCCGAGGTACGGGACACTAATCAGCGAGCAGTTCTTC. Its translation is CASSPRYGTLISEQFF. The rearrangement joins TRBV5-1 to TRBJ2-1, with a weak D call TRBD1 (6 bases). Germline assignment: CDR1 SGHRS and CDR2 YFSETQ. The CDR3 runs to 16 residues. Trimming took 4 bases from V and 10 from J, leaving 24 bases between them.

This sequence joins TRBV4-3 and TRBJ1-2; D ambiguous. Germline CDR1 is LGHNA and CDR2 is YSLEER. The CDR3 contains 14 residues. The V and J ends lost 0 bases and 5 bases respectively, with 10 bases between them. Written as DNA, the CDR3 is TGCGCCAGCAGCCAAGATGGGAGGACTTATGGCTACACCTTC. Translating gives CASSQDGRTYGYTF.